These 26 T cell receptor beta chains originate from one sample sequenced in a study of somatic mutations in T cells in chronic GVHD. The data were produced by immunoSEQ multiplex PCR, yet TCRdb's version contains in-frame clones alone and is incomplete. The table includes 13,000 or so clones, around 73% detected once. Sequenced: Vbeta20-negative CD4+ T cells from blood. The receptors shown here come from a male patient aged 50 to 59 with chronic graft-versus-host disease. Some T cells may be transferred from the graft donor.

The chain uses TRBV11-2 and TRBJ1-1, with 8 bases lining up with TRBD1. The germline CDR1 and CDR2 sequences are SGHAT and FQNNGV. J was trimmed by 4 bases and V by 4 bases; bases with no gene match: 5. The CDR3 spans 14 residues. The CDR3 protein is CASSSLTGGTEAFF. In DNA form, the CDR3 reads TGTGCCAGCAGCTCCCTTACAGGGGGCACTGAAGCTTTCTTT.

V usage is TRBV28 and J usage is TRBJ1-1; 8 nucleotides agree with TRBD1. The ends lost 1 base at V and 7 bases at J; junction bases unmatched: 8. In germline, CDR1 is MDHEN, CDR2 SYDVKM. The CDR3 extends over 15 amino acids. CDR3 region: CASSLSRTGRGEAFF. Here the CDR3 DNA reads TGTGCCAGCAGTTTATCCAGGACAGGGCGGGGTGAAGCTTTCTTT.

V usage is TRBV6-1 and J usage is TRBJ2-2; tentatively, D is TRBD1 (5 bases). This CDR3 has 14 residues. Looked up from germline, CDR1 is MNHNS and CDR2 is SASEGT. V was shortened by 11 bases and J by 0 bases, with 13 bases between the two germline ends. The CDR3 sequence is CALRQPSNTGELFF. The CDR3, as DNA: TGTGCCTTAAGACAGCCTTCGAACACCGGGGAGCTGTTTTTT.

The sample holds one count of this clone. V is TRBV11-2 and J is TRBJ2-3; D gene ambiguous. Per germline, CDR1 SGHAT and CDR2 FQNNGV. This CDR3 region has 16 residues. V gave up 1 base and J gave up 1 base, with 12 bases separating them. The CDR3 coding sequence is TGTGCCAGCAGCTTAGGGATCCGCCAGGGCACAGATACGCAGTATTTT. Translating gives CASSLGIRQGTDTQYF.

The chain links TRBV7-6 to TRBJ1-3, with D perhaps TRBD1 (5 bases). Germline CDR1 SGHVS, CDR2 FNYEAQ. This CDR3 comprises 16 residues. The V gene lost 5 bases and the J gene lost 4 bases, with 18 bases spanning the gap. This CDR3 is CASSTRVGSSGNTIYF. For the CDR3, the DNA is TGTGCCAGCAGCACCAGGGTCGGGTCGTCGGGAAACACCATATATTTT.

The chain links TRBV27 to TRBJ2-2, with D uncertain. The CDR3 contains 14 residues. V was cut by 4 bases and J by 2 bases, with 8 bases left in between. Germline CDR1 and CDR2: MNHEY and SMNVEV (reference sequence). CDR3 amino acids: CASSSDINTGELFF. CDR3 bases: TGTGCCAGCAGTTCAGACATTAACACCGGGGAGCTGTTTTTT.

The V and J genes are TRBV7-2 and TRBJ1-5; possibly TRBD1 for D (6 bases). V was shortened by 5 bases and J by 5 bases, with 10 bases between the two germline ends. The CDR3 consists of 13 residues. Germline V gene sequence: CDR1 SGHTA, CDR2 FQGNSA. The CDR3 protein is CASSRQVDQPQHF. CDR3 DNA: TGTGCCAGCAGCCGACAGGTGGATCAGCCCCAGCATTTT. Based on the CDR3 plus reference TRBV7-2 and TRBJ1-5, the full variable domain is GAGVSQSPSNKVTEKGKDVELRCDPISGHTALYWYRQSLGQGLEFLIYFQGNSAPDKSGLPSDRFSAERTGGSVSTLTIQRTQQEDSAVYLCASSRQVDQPQHFGDGTRLSIL.

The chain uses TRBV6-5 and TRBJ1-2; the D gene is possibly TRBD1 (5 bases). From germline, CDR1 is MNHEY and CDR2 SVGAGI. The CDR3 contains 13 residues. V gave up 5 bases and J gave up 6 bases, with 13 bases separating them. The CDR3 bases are TGTGCCAGCAGTACCCCAGGGTTCAATGGCTACACCTTC. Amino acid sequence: CASSTPGFNGYTF.

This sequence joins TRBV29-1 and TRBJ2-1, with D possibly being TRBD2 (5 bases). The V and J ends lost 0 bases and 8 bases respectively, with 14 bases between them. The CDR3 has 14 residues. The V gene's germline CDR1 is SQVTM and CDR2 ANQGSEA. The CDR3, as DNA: TGCAGCGTTGAAGATGAACAGTTGGAGGATGAGCAGTTCTTC. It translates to CSVEDEQLEDEQFF.

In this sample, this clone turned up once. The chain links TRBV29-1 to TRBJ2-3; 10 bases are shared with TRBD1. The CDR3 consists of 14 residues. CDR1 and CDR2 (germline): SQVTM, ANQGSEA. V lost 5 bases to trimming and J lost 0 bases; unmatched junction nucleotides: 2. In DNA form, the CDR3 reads TGCAGCGTTCCGGGACAGGGGAGCACAGATACGCAGTATTTT. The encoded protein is CSVPGQGSTDTQYF.

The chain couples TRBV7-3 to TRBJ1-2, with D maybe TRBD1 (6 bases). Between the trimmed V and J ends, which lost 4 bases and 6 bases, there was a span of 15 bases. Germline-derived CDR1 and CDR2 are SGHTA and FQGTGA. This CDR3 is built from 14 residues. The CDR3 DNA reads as TGTGCCAGCAGCTCCACGGGGGGGGGCGATGGCTACACCTTC. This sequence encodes CASSSTGGGDGYTF.

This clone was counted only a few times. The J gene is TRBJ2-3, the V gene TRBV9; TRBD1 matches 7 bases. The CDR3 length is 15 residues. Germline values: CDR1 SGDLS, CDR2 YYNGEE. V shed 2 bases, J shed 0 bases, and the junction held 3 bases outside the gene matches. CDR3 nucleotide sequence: TGTGCCAGCAGCGTGACAGGGTCGAGCACAGATACGCAGTATTTT. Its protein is CASSVTGSSTDTQYF.

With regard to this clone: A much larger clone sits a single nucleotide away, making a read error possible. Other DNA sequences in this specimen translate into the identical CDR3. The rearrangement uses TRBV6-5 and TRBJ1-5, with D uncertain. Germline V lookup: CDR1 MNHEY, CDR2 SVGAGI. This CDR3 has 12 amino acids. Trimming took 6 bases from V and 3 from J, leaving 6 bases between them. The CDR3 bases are TGTGCCAGCAGCCGGGACAATCAGCCCCAGCATTTT. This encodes CASSRDNQPQHF.

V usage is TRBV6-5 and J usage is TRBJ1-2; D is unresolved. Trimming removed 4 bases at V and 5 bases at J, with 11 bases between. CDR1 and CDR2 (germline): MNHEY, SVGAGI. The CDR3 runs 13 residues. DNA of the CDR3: TGTGCCAGCAGTTCCAGCGGAAGTTATGGCTACACCTTC. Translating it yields CASSSSGSYGYTF.

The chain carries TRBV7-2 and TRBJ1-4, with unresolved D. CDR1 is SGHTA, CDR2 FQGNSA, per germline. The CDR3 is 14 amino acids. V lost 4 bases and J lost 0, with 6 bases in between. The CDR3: CASSSRATNEKLFF. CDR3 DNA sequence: TGTGCCAGCAGCTCAAGAGCAACTAATGAAAAACTGTTTTTT.

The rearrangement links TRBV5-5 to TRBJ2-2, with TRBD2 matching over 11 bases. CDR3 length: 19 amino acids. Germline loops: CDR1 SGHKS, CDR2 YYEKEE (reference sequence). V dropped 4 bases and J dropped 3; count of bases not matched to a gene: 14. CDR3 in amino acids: CASSPWTGLLAGDTGELFF. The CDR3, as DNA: TGTGCCAGCAGCCCCTGGACAGGGTTACTAGCGGGAGACACCGGGGAGCTGTTTTTT.

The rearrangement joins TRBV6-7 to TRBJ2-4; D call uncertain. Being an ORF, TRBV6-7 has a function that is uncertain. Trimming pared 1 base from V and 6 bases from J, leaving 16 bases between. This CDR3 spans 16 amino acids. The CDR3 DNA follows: TGTGCCAGCAGTTACTTTCAGGTTTTTTGTCTAAACATTCAGTACTTC. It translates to CASSYFQVFCLNIQYF.

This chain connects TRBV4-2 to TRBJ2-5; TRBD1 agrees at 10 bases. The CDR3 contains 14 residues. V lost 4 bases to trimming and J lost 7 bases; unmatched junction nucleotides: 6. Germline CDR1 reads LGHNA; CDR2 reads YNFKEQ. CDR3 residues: CASSLGQGQGTQYF. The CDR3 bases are TGTGCCAGCAGCCTGGGACAGGGGCAGGGGACCCAGTACTTC.

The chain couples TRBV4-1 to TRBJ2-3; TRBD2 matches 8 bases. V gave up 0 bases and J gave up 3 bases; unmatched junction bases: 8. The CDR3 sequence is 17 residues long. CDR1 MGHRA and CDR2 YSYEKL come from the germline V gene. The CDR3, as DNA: TGCGCCAGCAGCCAAGATGACAGCGGGAGTTTAACAGATACGCAGTATTTT. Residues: CASSQDDSGSLTDTQYF.

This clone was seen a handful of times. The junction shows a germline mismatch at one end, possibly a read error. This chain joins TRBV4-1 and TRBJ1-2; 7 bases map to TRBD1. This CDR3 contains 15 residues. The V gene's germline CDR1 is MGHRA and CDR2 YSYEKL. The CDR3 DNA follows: TGTGCCAGCAGCCTTACAGGGGTGGTCGGCTATGGCTACACCTTC. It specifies CASSLTGVVGYGYTF.

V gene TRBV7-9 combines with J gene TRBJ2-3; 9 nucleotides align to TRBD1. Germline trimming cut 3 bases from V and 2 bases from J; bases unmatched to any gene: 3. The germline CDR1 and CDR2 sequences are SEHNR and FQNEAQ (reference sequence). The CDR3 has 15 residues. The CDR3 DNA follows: TGTGCCAGCAGCTTCGGGACAGGGTACACAGATACGCAGTATTTT. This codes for CASSFGTGYTDTQYF. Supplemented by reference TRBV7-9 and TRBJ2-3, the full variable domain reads DTGVSQNPRHKITKRGQNVTFRCDPISEHNRLYWYRQTLGQGPEFLTYFQNEAQLEKSRLLSDRFSAERPKGSFSTLEIQRTEQGDSAMYLCASSFGTGYTDTQYFGPGTRLTVL.

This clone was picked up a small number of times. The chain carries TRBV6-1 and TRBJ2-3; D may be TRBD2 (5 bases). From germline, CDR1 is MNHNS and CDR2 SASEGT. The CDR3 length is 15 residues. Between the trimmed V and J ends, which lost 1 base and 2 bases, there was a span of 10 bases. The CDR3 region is CASSEGADYTDTQYF. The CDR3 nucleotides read TGTGCCAGCAGTGAAGGGGCAGACTACACAGATACGCAGTATTTT.

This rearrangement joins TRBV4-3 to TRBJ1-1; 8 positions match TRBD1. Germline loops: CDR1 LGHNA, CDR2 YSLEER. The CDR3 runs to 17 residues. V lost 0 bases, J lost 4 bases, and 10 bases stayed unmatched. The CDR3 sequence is CASSQEETGGYGTEAFF. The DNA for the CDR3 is TGCGCCAGCAGCCAAGAAGAAACAGGGGGGTACGGCACTGAAGCTTTCTTT.

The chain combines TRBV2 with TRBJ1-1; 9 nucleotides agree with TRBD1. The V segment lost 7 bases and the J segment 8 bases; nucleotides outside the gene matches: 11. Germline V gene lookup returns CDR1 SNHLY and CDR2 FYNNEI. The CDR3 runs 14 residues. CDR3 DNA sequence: TGTGCCAGCAAAACGGGACAGGGAGAGCTAGAAGCTTTCTTT. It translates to CASKTGQGELEAFF.

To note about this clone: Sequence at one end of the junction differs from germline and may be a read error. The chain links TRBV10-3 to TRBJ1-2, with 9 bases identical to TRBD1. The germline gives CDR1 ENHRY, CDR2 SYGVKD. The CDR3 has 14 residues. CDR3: CAISEGTGNYGYTF. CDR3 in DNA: TGTGCCATCAGTGAGGGGACAGGGAACTACGGCTACACCTTC.

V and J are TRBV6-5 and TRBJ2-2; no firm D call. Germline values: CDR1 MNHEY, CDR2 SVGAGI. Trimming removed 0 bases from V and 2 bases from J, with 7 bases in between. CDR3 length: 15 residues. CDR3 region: CASSYSSTNTGELFF. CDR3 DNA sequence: TGTGCCAGCAGTTACTCGAGTACCAACACCGGGGAGCTGTTTTTT.